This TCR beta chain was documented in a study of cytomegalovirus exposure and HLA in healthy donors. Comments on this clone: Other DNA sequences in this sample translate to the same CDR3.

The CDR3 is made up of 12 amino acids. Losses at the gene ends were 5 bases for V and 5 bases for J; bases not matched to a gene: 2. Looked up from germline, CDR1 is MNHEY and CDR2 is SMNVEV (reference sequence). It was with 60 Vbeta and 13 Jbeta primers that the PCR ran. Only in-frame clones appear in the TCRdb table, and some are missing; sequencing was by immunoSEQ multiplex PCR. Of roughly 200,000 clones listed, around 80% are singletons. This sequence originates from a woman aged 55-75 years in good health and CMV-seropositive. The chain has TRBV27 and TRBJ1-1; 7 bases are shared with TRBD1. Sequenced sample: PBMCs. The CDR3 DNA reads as TGTGCCAGCAGTGTCAGGGGGACTGAAGCTTTCTTT. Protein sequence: CASSVRGTEAFF.